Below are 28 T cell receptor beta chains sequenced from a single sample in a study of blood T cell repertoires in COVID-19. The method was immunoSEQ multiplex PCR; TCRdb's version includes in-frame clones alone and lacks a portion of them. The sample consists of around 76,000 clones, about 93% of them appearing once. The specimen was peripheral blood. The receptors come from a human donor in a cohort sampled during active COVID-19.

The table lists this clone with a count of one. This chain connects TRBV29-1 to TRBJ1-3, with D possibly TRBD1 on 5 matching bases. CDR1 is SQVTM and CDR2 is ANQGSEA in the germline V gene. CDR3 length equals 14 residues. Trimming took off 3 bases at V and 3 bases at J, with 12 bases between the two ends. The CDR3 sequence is CSVEGREIGNTIYF. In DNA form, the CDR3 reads TGCAGCGTTGAGGGACGGGAGATTGGAAACACCATATATTTT.

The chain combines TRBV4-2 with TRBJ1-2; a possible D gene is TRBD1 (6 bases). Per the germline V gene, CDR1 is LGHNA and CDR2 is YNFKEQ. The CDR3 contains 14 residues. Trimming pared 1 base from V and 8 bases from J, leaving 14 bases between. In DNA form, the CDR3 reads TGTGCCAGCAGCCAAGCTGCCCAACAGGGAGGCTACACCTTC. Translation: CASSQAAQQGGYTF.

CDR3 protein: CASSLTTGGNEQFF. Here the CDR3 DNA reads TGTGCCAGCAGCTTGACGACAGGGGGCAATGAGCAGTTCTTC. V is TRBV5-5 and J is TRBJ2-1; 9 bases are a match to TRBD1. This CDR3 comprises 14 residues. The junction had 2 bases not matched to a gene; V was cut back by 1 base and J by 6 bases. CDR1 is SGHKS and CDR2 is YYEKEE in the germline V gene (reference sequence).

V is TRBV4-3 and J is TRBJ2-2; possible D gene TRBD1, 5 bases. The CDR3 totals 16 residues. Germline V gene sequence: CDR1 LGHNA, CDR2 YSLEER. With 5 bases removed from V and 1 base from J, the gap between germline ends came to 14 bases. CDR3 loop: CASSVQVVLNTGELFF. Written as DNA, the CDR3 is TGCGCCAGCAGCGTACAGGTTGTCCTGAACACCGGGGAGCTGTTTTTT.

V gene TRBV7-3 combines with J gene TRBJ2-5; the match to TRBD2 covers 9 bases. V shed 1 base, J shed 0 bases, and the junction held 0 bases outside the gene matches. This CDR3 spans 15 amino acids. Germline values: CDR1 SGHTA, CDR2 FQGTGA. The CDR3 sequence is CASSLIAGDQETQYF. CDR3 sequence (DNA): TGTGCCAGCAGCTTAATAGCGGGGGACCAAGAGACCCAGTACTTC.

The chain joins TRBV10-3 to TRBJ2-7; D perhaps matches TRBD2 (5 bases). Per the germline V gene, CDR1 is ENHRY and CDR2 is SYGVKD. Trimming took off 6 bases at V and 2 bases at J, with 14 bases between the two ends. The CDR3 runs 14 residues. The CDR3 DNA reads TGTGCCATCAGCGGAACGGGATCAACCTACGAGCAGTACTTC. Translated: CAISGTGSTYEQYF.

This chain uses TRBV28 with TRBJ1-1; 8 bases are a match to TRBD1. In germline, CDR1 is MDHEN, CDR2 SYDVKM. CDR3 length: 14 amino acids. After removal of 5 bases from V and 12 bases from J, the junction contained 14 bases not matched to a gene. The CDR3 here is CASSPGVRTGSSFF. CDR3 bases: TGTGCCAGCAGTCCGGGAGTGAGGACAGGGTCGTCTTTCTTT.

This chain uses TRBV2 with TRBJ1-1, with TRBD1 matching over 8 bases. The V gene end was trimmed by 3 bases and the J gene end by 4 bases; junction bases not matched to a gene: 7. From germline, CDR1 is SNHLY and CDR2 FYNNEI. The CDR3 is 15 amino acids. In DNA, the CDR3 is TGTGCCAGCAGTGAGGCAGGGGGCGGGCTCACTGAAGCTTTCTTT. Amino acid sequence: CASSEAGGGLTEAFF. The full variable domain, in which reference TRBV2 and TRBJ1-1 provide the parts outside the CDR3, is EPEVTQTPSHQVTQMGQEVILRCVPISNHLYFYWYRQILGQKVEFLVSFYNNEISEKSEIFDDQFSVERPDGSNFTLKIRSTKLEDSAMYFCASSEAGGGLTEAFFGQGTRLTVV.

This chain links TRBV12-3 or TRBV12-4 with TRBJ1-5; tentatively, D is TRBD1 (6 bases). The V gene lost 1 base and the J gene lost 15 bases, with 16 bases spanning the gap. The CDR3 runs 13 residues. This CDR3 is CASSLGPDRRRHF. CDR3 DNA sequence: TGTGCCAGCAGTTTAGGCCCCGACAGGAGGCGGCATTTT.

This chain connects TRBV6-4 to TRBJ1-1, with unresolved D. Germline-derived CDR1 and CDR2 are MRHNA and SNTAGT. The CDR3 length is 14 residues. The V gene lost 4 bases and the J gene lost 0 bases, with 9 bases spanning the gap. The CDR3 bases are TGTGCCAGCAGTGCGACGGGAGTGAACACTGAAGCTTTCTTT. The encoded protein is CASSATGVNTEAFF.

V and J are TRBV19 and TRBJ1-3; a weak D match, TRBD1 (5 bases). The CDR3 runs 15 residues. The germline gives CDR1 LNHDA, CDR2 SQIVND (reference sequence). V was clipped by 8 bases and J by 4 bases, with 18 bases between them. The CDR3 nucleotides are TGTGCCAGTTCCTGGGGCGCGGAGTCGGGAAACACCATATATTTT. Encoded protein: CASSWGAESGNTIYF.

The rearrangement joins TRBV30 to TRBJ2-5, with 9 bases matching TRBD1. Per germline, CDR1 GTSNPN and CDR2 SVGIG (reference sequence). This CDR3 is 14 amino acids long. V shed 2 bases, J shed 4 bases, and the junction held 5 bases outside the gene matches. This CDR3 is CAWSPTTGGETQYF. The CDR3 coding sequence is TGTGCCTGGAGTCCTACGACAGGGGGAGAGACCCAGTACTTC.

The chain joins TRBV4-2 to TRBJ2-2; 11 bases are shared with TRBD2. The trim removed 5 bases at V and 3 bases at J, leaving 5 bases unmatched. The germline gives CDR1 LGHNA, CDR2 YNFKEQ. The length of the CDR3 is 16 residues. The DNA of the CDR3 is TGTGCCAGCAGCTCTCCGGGACTAGCGGACACCGGGGAGCTGTTTTTT. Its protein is CASSSPGLADTGELFF.

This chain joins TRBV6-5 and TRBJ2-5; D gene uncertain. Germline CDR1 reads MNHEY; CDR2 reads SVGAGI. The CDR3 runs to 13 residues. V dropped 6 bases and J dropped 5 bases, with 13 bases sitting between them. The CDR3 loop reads CASSDGSVETQYF. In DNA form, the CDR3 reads TGTGCCAGCAGCGATGGTAGTGTGGAGACCCAGTACTTC.

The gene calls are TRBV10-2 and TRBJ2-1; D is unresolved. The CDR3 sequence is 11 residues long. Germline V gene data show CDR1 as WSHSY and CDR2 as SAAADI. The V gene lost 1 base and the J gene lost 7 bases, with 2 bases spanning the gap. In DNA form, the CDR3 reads TGCGCCAGCAGTGAGTTAAATGAGCAGTTCTTC. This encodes CASSELNEQFF.

The CDR3 DNA sequence: TGTGCCAGCAGGAAAACAGGGAAAAACACCGGGGAGCTGTTTTTT. It encodes CASRKTGKNTGELFF. The chain has TRBV6-5 and TRBJ2-2; D perhaps matches TRBD1 (6 bases). The CDR3 length is 15 residues. Trimming removed 6 bases at V and 2 bases at J, with 13 bases between. Germline CDR1 is MNHEY and CDR2 is SVGAGI.

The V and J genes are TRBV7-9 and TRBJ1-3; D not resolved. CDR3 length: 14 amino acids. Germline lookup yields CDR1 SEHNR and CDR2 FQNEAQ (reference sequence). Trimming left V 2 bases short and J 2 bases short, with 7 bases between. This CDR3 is CASSLSSAGNTIYF. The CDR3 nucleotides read TGTGCCAGCAGCTTATCAAGCGCTGGAAACACCATATATTTT.

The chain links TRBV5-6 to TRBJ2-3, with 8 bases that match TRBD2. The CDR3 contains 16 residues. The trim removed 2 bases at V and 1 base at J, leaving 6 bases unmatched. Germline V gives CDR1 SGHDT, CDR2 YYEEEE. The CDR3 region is CASSLPGLGGTDTQYF. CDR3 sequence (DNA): TGTGCCAGCAGCTTACCGGGACTAGGAGGCACAGATACGCAGTATTTT.

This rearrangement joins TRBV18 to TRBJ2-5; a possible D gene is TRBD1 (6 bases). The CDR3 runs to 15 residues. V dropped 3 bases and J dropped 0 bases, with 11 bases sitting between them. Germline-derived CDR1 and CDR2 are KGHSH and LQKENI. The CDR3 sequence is CASSPRDTNQETQYF. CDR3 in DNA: TGTGCCAGCTCACCTCGGGACACCAACCAAGAGACCCAGTACTTC.

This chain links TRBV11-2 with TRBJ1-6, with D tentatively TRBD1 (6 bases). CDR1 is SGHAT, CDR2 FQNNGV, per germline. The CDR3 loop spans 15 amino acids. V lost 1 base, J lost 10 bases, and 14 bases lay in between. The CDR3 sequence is CASSLVVRGGSPLHF. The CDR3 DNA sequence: TGTGCCAGCAGCTTAGTTGTCAGGGGAGGGTCACCCCTCCACTTT.

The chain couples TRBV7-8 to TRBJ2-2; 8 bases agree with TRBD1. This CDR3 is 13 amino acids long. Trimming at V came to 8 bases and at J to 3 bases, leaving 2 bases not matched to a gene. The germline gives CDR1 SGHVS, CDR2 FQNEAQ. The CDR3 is CASGTGYTGELFF. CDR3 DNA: TGTGCCAGCGGGACAGGTTACACCGGGGAGCTGTTTTTT.

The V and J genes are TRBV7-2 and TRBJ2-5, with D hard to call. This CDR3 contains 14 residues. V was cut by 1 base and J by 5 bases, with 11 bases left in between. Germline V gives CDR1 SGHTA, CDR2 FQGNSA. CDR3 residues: CASSLVASPETQYF. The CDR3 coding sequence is TGTGCCAGCAGCTTAGTGGCCAGTCCGGAGACCCAGTACTTC. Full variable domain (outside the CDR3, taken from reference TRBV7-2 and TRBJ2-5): GAGVSQSPSNKVTEKGKDVELRCDPISGHTALYWYRQSLGQGLEFLIYFQGNSAPDKSGLPSDRFSAERTGGSVSTLTIQRTQQEDSAVYLCASSLVASPETQYFGPGTRLLVL.

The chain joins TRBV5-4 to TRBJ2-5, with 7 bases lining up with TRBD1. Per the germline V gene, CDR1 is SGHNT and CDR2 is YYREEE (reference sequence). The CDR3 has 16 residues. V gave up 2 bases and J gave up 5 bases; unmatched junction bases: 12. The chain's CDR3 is CASSLLTGPRRETQYF. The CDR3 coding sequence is TGTGCCAGCAGCTTACTGACAGGGCCGAGAAGGGAGACCCAGTACTTC.

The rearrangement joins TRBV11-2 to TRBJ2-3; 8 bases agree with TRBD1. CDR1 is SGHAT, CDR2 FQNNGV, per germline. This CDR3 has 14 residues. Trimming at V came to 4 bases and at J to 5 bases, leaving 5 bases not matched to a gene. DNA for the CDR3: TGTGCCAGCAGCTCAGCAGGGGGCGAAGATACGCAGTATTTT. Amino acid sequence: CASSSAGGEDTQYF.

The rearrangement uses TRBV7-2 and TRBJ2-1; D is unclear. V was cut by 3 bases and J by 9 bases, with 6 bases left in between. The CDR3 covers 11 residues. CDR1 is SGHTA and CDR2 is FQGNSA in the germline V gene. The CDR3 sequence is CASSFLGEQFF. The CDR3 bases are TGTGCCAGCAGCTTCCTCGGTGAGCAGTTCTTC.

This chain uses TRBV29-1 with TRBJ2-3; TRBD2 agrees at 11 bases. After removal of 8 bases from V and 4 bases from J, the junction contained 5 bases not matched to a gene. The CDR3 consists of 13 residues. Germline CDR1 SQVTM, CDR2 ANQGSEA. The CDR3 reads CSTISGGADTQYF. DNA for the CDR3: TGCAGCACAATTAGCGGGGGGGCAGATACGCAGTATTTT.

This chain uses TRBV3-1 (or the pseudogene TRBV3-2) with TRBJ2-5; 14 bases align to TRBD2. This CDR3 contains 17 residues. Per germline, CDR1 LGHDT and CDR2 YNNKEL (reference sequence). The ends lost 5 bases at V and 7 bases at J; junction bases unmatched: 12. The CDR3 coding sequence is TGTGCCAGCAGCACGCAGACTAGCGGGGGGGCGTTTGGGACCCAGTACTTC. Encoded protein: CASSTQTSGGAFGTQYF.

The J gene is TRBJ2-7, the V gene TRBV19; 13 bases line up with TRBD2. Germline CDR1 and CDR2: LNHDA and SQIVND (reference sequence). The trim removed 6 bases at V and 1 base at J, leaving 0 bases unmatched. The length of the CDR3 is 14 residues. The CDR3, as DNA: TGTGCCAGTAGGACTAGCGGGGGGTCCTACGAGCAGTACTTC. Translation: CASRTSGGSYEQYF. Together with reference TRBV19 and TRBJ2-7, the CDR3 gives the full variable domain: DGGITQSPKYLFRKEGQNVTLSCEQNLNHDAMYWYRQDPGQGLRLIYYSQIVNDFQKGDIAEGYSVSREKKESFPLTVTSAQKNPTAFYLCASRTSGGSYEQYFGPGTRLTVT.